The 19 T cell receptor beta chains presented below share a single source sample, sequenced in a study of shared clonotypes between healthy human individuals. Assay used: immunoSEQ multiplex PCR; TCRdb lists only in-frame clones, some missing. The table includes about 520,000 clones, around four fifths detected once. Input material: PBMCs. The receptors originated from a woman between 40 and 55 years old in good health. Some clones in this sample may be carry-over from other donors' samples.

The chain uses TRBV6-5 and TRBJ2-1; no firm D call. Germline values: CDR1 MNHEY, CDR2 SVGAGI. The CDR3 sequence is 10 residues long. V lost 6 bases to trimming and J lost 4 bases, with 1 base between them. CDR3 bases: TGTGCCAGCAGGTACAATGAGCAGTTCTTC. It is translated as CASRYNEQFF.

V usage is TRBV28 and J usage is TRBJ2-3; D is ambiguous. This CDR3 has 15 amino acids. Germline V CDR1 and CDR2: MDHEN, SYDVKM. Trimming shortened V by 6 bases and J by 1 base, and 14 bases separated the two germline ends. The CDR3 here is CASRGYRLGTDTQYF. In DNA, the CDR3 is TGTGCCAGCAGGGGCTATAGGTTGGGCACAGATACGCAGTATTTT.

CDR3 nucleotides: TGTGCCAGCAGCTTAACGTCGGTAGCCCCCTACAATGAGCAGTTCTTC. Translation gives CASSLTSVAPYNEQFF. The rearrangement joins TRBV7-3 to TRBJ2-1; unclear D gene. This CDR3 is built from 16 residues. The germline CDR1 and CDR2 sequences are SGHTA and FQGTGA. Trimming took off 0 bases at V and 2 bases at J, with 11 bases between the two ends.

This clone was observed a few times. The chain's CDR3 is CAIRGGDDGYTF. The CDR3 coding sequence is TGTGCCATCAGAGGGGGGGACGATGGCTACACCTTC. The genes are TRBV10-3 and TRBJ1-2; D may be TRBD1 (6 bases). This CDR3 is built from 12 residues. V shed 6 bases and J shed 6 bases, with 11 bases lying between them. From germline, CDR1 is ENHRY and CDR2 SYGVKD.

The CDR3 bases are TGTGCCAGCAGCTTAGGTGCCTACAATGAGCAGTTCTTC. Residues: CASSLGAYNEQFF. The chain recombines TRBV11-2 with TRBJ2-1; D is ambiguous. V was shortened by 1 base and J by 2 bases, with 3 bases between the two germline ends. The germline V gene has CDR1 SGHAT and CDR2 FQNNGV. The CDR3 has 13 residues.

The chain joins TRBV2 to TRBJ1-6, with D possibly TRBD1 on 6 matching bases. V shed 2 bases and J shed 7 bases, with 12 bases lying between them. The CDR3 length is 15 residues. Germline V lookup: CDR1 SNHLY, CDR2 FYNNEI. The CDR3 DNA sequence: TGTGCCAGCAGTGAAAACAGGGTGGAGAATTCACCCCTCCACTTT. Translation: CASSENRVENSPLHF.

Concerning this clone itself: One junction end disagrees with the germline gene, perhaps due to a read error. The chain links TRBV5-4 to TRBJ2-7, with a weak D call TRBD2 (6 bases). Germline assignment: CDR1 SGHNT and CDR2 YYREEE (reference sequence). The CDR3 spans 14 residues. The CDR3 DNA follows: TGCGCCAGCAGCCACCCAACTAGCCCCTACGAGCAGTACTTC. Its protein product is CASSHPTSPYEQYF. Filled out from reference TRBV5-4 and TRBJ2-7, the complete variable domain reads ETGVTQSPTHLIKTRGQQVTLRCSSQSGHNTVSWYQQALGQGPQFIFQYYREEENGRGNFPPRFSGLQFPNYSSELNVNALELDDSALYLCASSHPTSPYEQYFGPGTRLTVT.

V gene TRBV7-8 combines with J gene TRBJ1-3; D remains ambiguous. The CDR3 loop spans 15 amino acids. Germline V gene lookup returns CDR1 SGHVS and CDR2 FQNEAQ. With 6 bases removed from V and 0 bases from J, the gap between germline ends came to 12 bases. Here the CDR3 reads CASRGRPDSGNTIYF. CDR3 DNA: TGTGCCAGCAGAGGACGTCCGGACTCTGGAAACACCATATATTTT.

The rearrangement joins TRBV5-4 to TRBJ1-3; 8 bases are a match to TRBD1. J gave up 4 bases and V 2 bases, and 2 bases lay outside the gene matches. Germline CDR1 SGHNT, CDR2 YYREEE (reference sequence). CDR3 length: 14 amino acids. The CDR3 reads CASSFRTGGNTIYF. In DNA form, the CDR3 reads TGTGCCAGCAGCTTCCGGACAGGGGGAAACACCATATATTTT.

This chain joins TRBV28 and TRBJ1-1, with a tentative D call TRBD1 (6 bases). The CDR3 extends over 16 amino acids. In germline, CDR1 is MDHEN, CDR2 SYDVKM. Trimming removed 6 bases from V and 2 bases from J, with 19 bases in between. Here the CDR3 DNA reads TGTGCCAGCAGCCTCAAATTCACAGGGCGTAACACTGAAGCTTTCTTT. This encodes CASSLKFTGRNTEAFF. The complete variable domain, with remaining parts taken from reference TRBV28 and TRBJ1-1, reads DVKVTQSSRYLVKRTGEKVFLECVQDMDHENMFWYRQDPGLGLRLIYFSYDVKMKEKGDIPEGYSVSREKKERFSLILESASTNQTSMYLCASSLKFTGRNTEAFFGQGTRLTVV.

The count of this clone is one. The CDR3 reads CASSLVWREGTGELFF. The CDR3 DNA reads TGCGCCAGCAGCTTGGTTTGGCGGGAAGGAACCGGGGAGCTGTTTTTT. The V gene is TRBV5-1, the J gene TRBJ2-2, with TRBD2 as a possible D gene (6 bases). The V gene's germline CDR1 is SGHRS and CDR2 YFSETQ. The CDR3 covers 16 residues. V lost 0 bases to trimming and J lost 5 bases, with 14 bases between them. The complete variable domain, with remaining parts taken from reference TRBV5-1 and TRBJ2-2, reads KAGVTQTPRYLIKTRGQQVTLSCSPISGHRSVSWYQQTPGQGLQFLFEYFSETQRNKGNFPGRFSGRQFSNSRSEMNVSTLELGDSALYLCASSLVWREGTGELFFGEGSRLTVL.

This clone was detected only a few times. This sequence joins TRBV6-1 and TRBJ2-2; 8 positions match TRBD1. The CDR3 runs to 20 residues. The V gene end was trimmed by 4 bases and the J gene end by 5 bases; junction bases not matched to a gene: 21. Per germline, CDR1 MNHNS and CDR2 SASEGT. The CDR3 DNA reads TGTGCCAGCAGTGCTCGGGTCGCGGACCCCTGGACAGGGTGGACCGGGGAGCTGTTTTTT. Protein sequence: CASSARVADPWTGWTGELFF.

This chain uses TRBV29-1 with TRBJ2-7; 8 bases map to TRBD2. V shed 0 bases and J 0 bases; nucleotides not matched to a gene: 4. The CDR3 is 15 amino acids. The germline gives CDR1 SQVTM, CDR2 ANQGSEA. This chain's CDR3 is CSVEDPGGSSYEQYF. For the CDR3, the DNA is TGCAGCGTTGAAGATCCGGGAGGGTCCTCCTACGAGCAGTACTTC.

The V and J genes are TRBV7-2 and TRBJ2-1, with TRBD2 matching over 8 bases. The V and J ends lost 7 bases and 8 bases, in that order; junction bases with no gene match: 10. Germline loops: CDR1 SGHTA, CDR2 FQGNSA. This CDR3 contains 14 residues. CDR3 sequence: CASTDPRREDEQFF. Written as DNA, the CDR3 is TGTGCCAGCACCGATCCCAGGCGGGAGGATGAGCAGTTCTTC.

The rearrangement links TRBV7-2 to TRBJ2-2; D is unresolved. Germline V gene lookup returns CDR1 SGHTA and CDR2 FQGNSA. CDR3 length: 10 amino acids. CDR3: CVVGTGELFF. The CDR3 DNA is TGTGTGGTGGGCACCGGGGAGCTGTTTTTT.

The chain employs TRBV18 and TRBJ2-3; no firm D call. Per the germline V gene, CDR1 is KGHSH and CDR2 is LQKENI. The CDR3 runs to 13 residues. Trimming removed 0 bases at V and 2 bases at J, with 3 bases between. The CDR3 loop reads CASSPPTTDTQYF. The CDR3 coding sequence is TGTGCCAGCTCACCACCTACCACAGATACGCAGTATTTT.

The V and J genes are TRBV9 and TRBJ2-5, with 12 bases that match TRBD1. This CDR3 has 16 residues. Germline lookup yields CDR1 SGDLS and CDR2 YYNGEE. J gave up 5 bases and V 0 bases, and 5 bases lay outside the gene matches. CDR3 residues: CASSVAGQGAWETQYF. DNA for the CDR3: TGTGCCAGCAGCGTAGCGGGACAGGGGGCATGGGAGACCCAGTACTTC.

The rearrangement links TRBV11-2 to TRBJ1-1; D unresolved. Germline CDR1 reads SGHAT; CDR2 reads FQNNGV. The ends were cut back, 4 bases at V and 1 base at J, with 19 bases in the middle. CDR3 length equals 17 residues. CDR3 sequence (DNA): TGTGCCAGCAGCTCCCTTCCGGACGACTACTCGAACACTGAAGCTTTCTTT. It specifies CASSSLPDDYSNTEAFF.

CDR3 coding DNA: TGTGCCAGCAGCTTAGGTACTAGCGGGAGCGAGCAGTACTTC. Its translation is CASSLGTSGSEQYF. This sequence joins TRBV11-2 and TRBJ2-5, with 11 bases fitting TRBD2. The J call may be faulty, since TRBJ2-7 better matches the DNA end. Germline assignment: CDR1 SGHAT and CDR2 FQNNGV. The CDR3 runs to 14 residues.